This is a list of T cell receptor beta chains from one sample in a study of shared clonotypes between healthy human individuals. Profiled with immunoSEQ multiplex PCR; TCRdb holds only in-frame clones, not every one. The sample records millions of clones, around nine tenths being singletons. Sequencing was performed on naive CD4+ T cells sorted from blood. The receptors here all came from a man between 18 and 29 years old in good health. Each CDR3 is given with its conserved first and last residue. D genes are given only for firm matches. For some rows the clone size is stated as once, few or many, or as a class when expanded; others skip it.

>TRBJ1-4|-|-|TRBV6-1
CASSEGSGNEKLFF
TGTGCCAGCAGTGAAGGATCAGGAAATGAAAAACTGTTTTTT
>TRBJ1-4|-|-|TRBV7-2
CASSSQWTRNEKLFF
TGTGCCAGCAGCTCCCAATGGACAAGGAATGAAAAACTGTTTTTT
>TRBJ1-1|once|TRBD1|TRBV7-2
CASSLGGTANTEAFF
TGTGCCAGCAGCTTAGGCGGGACAGCTAACACTGAAGCTTTCTTT
>TRBJ1-3|once|-|TRBV18
CASSETSGNTIYF
TGTGCCAGCTCAGAGACCTCGGGAAACACCATATATTTT
>TRBJ2-7|-|-|TRBV4-3
CASSQGLGTGPYEQYF
TGCGCCAGCAGCCAAGGCCTTGGAACAGGGCCGTACGAGCAGTACTTC
>TRBJ1-3|-|TRBD1|TRBV11-3
CASSSHRGVGNTIYF
TGTGCCAGCAGCTCACACAGGGGTGTCGGTAACACCATATATTTT
>TRBJ2-3|-|-|TRBV5-1
CASSLYGAGDTQYF
TGCGCCAGCAGCTTGTACGGGGCAGGAGATACGCAGTATTTT
>TRBJ1-4|-|-|TRBV5-1
CASRPGASATNEKLFF
TGCGCCAGCAGACCTGGAGCTTCGGCAACTAATGAAAAACTGTTTTTT
>TRBJ2-4|-|TRBD2|TRBV18
CASSAVGLAGGQGIQYF
TGTGCCAGCTCAGCCGTAGGACTAGCGGGAGGGCAAGGCATTCAGTACTTC
>TRBJ2-2|-|TRBD2|TRBV7-2
CASSFGLAGGSHTGELFF
TGTGCCAGCAGCTTCGGACTAGCGGGGGGGTCACACACCGGGGAGCTGTTTTTT
>TRBJ2-1|-|-|TRBV5-1
CASSLESSYNEQFF
TGCGCCAGCAGCTTAGAGAGCTCCTACAATGAGCAGTTCTTC
>TRBJ2-1|-|TRBD2|TRBV11-2
CASSLVDGRNEQFF
TGTGCCAGCAGCTTAGTGGACGGGAGGAATGAGCAGTTCTTC